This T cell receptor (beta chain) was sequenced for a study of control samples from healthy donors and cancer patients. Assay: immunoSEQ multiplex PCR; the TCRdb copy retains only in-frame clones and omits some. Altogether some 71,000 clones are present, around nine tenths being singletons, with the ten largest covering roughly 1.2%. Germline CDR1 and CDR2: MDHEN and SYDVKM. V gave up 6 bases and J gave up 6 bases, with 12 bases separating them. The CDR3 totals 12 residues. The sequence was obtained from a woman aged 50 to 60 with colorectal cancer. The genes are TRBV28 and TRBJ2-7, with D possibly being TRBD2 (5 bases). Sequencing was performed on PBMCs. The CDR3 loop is CASSPPEAEQYF. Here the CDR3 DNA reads TGTGCCAGCAGCCCCCCGGAGGCCGAGCAGTACTTC.